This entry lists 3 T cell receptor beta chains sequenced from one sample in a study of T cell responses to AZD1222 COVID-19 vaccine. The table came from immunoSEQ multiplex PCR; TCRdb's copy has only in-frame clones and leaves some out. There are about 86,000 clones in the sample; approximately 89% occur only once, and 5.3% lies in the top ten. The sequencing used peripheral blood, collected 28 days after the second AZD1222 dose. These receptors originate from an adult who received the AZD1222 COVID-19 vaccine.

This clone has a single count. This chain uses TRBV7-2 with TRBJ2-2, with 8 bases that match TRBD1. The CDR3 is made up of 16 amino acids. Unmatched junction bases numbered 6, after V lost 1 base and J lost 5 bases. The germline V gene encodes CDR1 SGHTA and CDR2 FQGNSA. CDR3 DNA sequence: TGTGCCAGCAGCTTAGTACCAACAGGGGGGACCGGGGAGCTGTTTTTT. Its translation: CASSLVPTGGTGELFF.

CDR3 sequence: CASSTTQTAEQYF. The CDR3, as DNA: TGTGCCAGCAGCACAACTCAGACAGCAGAGCAGTACTTC. The J gene is TRBJ2-7, the V gene TRBV7-8; D possibly corresponds to TRBD1 (5 bases). V dropped 5 bases and J dropped 7 bases, with 15 bases sitting between them. The CDR3 totals 13 residues. CDR1 is SGHVS and CDR2 is FQNEAQ in the germline V gene.

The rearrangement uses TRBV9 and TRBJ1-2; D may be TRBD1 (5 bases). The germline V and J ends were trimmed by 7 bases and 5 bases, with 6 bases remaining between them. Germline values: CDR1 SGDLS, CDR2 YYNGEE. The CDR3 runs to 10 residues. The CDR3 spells CASEGYGYTF. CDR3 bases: TGTGCCAGCGAGGGGTATGGCTACACCTTC.